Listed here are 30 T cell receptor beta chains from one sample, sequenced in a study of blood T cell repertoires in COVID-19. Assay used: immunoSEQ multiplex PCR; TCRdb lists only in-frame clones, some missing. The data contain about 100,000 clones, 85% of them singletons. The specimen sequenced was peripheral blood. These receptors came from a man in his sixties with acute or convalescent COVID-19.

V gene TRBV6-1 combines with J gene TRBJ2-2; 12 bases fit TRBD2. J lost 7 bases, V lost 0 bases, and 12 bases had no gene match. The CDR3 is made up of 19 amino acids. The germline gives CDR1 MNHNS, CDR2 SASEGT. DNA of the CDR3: TGTGCCAGCAGTGAAGCGGCCCCAGGACTAGCGGGATTCGGCGGGGAGCTGTTTTTT. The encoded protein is CASSEAAPGLAGFGGELFF.

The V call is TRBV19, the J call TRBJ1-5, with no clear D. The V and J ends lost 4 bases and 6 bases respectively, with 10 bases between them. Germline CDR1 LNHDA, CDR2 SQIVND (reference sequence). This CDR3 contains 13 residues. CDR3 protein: CASSSNDFQPQHF. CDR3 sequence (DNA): TGTGCCAGTAGTAGTAACGACTTTCAGCCCCAGCATTTT. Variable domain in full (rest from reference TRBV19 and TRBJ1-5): DGGITQSPKYLFRKEGQNVTLSCEQNLNHDAMYWYRQDPGQGLRLIYYSQIVNDFQKGDIAEGYSVSREKKESFPLTVTSAQKNPTAFYLCASSSNDFQPQHFGDGTRLSIL.

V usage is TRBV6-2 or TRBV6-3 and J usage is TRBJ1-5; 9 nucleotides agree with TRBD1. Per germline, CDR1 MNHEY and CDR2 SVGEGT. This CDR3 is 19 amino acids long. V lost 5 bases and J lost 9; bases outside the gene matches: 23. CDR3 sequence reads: CASSLYYSSRDRAQWPQHF. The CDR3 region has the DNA TGTGCCAGCAGTCTTTACTATTCCAGCCGGGACAGGGCTCAGTGGCCCCAGCATTTT.

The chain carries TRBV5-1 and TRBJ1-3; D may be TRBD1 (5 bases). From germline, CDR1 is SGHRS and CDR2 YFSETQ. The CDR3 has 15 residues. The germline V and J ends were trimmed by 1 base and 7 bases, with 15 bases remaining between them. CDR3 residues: CASSLTGTRVNTIYF. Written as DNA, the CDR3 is TGCGCCAGCAGCTTGACAGGCACAAGGGTGAACACCATATATTTT.

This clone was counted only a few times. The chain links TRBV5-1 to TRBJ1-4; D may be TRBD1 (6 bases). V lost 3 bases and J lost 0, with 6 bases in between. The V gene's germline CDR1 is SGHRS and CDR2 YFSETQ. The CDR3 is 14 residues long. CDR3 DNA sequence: TGCGCCAGCAGCTGGACAGCAACTAATGAAAAACTGTTTTTT. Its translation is CASSWTATNEKLFF.

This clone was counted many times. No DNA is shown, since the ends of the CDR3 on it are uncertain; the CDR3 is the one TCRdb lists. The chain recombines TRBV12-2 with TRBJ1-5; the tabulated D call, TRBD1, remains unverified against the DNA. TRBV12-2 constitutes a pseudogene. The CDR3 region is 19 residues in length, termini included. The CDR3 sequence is CASRLEGWGTGNSNQPQHF.

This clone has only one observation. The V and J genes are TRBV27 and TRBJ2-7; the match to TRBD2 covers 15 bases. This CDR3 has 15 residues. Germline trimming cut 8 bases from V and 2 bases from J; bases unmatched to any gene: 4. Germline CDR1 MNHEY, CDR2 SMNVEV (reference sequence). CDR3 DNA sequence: TGTGCCAGCGGCCGGACTAGCGGGAGGGCCTACGAGCAGTACTTC. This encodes CASGRTSGRAYEQYF.

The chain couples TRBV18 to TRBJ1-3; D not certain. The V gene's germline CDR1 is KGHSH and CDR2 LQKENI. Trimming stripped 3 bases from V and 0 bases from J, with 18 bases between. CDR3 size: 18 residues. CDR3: CASSPREGGLNSGNTIYF. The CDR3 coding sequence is TGTGCCAGCTCACCGAGGGAGGGAGGTCTCAACTCTGGAAACACCATATATTTT.

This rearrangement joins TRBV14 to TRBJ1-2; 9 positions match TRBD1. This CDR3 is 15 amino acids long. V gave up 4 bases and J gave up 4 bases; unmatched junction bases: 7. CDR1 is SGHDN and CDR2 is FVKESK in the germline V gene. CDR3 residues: CASSLQGAGSYGYTF. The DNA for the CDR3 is TGTGCCAGCAGCCTACAGGGGGCAGGCTCCTATGGCTACACCTTC.

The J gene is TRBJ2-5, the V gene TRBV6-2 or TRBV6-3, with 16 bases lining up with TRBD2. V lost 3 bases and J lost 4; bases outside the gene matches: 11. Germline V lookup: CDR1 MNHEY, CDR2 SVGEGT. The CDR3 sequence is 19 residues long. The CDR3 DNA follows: TGTGCCAGCAGTTATATCAAGGGACTAGCGGGGGGGCCTGGAGAGACCCAGTACTTC. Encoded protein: CASSYIKGLAGGPGETQYF.

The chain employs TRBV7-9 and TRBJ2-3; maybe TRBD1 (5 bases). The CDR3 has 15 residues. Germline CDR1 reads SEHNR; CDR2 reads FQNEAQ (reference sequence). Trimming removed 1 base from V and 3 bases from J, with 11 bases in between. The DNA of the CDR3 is TGTGCCAGCAGCTTAGGGCAGGGATCGACAGATACGCAGTATTTT. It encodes CASSLGQGSTDTQYF.

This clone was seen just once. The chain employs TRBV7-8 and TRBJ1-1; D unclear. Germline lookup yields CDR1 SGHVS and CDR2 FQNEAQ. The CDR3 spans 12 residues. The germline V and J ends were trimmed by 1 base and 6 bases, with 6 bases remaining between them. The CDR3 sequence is CASSLGGPEAFF. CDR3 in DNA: TGTGCCAGCAGCTTAGGTGGCCCTGAAGCTTTCTTT.

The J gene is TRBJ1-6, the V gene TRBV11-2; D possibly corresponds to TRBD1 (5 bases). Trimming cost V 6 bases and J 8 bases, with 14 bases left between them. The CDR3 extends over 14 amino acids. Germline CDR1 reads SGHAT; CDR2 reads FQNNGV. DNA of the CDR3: TGTGCCAGCAGATCTCCGGACAATTATTCACCCCTCCACTTT. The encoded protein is CASRSPDNYSPLHF.

The DNA of the CDR3 is TGTGCAAGTCGCTTGAGGTACCCTGGACAGCCCCAGCATTTT. Translating it yields CASRLRYPGQPQHF. The V gene is TRBV12-2, the J gene TRBJ1-5. TRBV12-2 is a pseudogene. The CDR3 totals 14 residues.

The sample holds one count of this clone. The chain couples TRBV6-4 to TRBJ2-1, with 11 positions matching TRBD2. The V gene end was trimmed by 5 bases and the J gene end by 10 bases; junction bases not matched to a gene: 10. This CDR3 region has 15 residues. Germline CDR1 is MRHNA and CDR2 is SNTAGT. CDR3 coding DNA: TGTGCCAGCAGTAGTATAGCGGGGGGGCCGAGCGAGCAGTTCTTC. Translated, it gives CASSSIAGGPSEQFF.

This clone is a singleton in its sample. CDR3 in amino acids: CASSPEGANTEAFF. CDR3 nucleotides: TGTGCCAGCTCACCAGAAGGGGCGAACACTGAAGCTTTCTTT. This sequence joins TRBV18 and TRBJ1-1; tentative D call: TRBD1 (5 bases). Germline V gene sequence: CDR1 KGHSH, CDR2 LQKENI. CDR3 size: 14 residues. Trimming cost V 2 bases and J 1 base, with 8 bases left between them. Drawing the rest from reference TRBV18 and TRBJ1-1, the complete variable domain is NAGVMQNPRHLVRRRGQEARLRCSPMKGHSHVYWYRQLPEEGLKFMVYLQKENIIDESGMPKERFSAEFPKEGPSILRIQQVVRGDSAAYFCASSPEGANTEAFFGQGTRLTVV.

The CDR3: CASSQRGGAGGPHEQFF. CDR3 bases: TGTGCCAGCAGCCAACGAGGAGGGGCGGGGGGGCCCCATGAGCAGTTCTTC. This chain connects TRBV4-2 to TRBJ2-1; 9 bases are shared with TRBD2. Germline V gene data show CDR1 as LGHNA and CDR2 as YNFKEQ. CDR3 size: 17 residues. Trimming removed 2 bases from V and 8 bases from J; junction bases left unmatched: 13.

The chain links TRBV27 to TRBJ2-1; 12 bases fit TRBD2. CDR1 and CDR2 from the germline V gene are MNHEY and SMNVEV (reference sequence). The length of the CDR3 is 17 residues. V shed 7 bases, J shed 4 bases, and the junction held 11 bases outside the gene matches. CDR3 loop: CASTSHPTSGGYNEQFF. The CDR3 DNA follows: TGTGCCAGCACCTCCCATCCTACTAGCGGGGGGTACAATGAGCAGTTCTTC.

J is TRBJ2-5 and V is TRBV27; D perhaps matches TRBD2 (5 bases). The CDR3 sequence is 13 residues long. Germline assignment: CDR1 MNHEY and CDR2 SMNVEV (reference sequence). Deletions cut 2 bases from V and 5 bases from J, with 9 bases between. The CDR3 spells CASSLGRGETQYF. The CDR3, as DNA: TGTGCCAGCAGTTTAGGCAGAGGGGAGACCCAGTACTTC.

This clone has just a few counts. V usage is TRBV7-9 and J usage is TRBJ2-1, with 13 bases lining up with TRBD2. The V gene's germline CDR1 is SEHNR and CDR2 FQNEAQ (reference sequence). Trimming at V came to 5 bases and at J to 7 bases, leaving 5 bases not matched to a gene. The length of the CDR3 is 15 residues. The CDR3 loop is CASSQGLAGANEQFF. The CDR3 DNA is TGTGCCAGCAGCCAAGGACTAGCGGGAGCAAATGAGCAGTTCTTC.

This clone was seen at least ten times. CDR3: CASSQAGYEQYF. For the CDR3, the DNA is TGTGCCAGCAGCCAAGCAGGCTACGAGCAGTACTTC. The chain links TRBV14 to TRBJ2-7; D unclear. Trimming removed 1 base from V and 3 bases from J, with 4 bases in between. CDR1 SGHDN and CDR2 FVKESK come from the germline V gene. The CDR3 runs to 12 residues.

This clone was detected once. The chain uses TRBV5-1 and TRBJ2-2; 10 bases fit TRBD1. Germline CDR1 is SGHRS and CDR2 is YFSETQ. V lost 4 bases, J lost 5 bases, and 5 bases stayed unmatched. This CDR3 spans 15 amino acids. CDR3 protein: CASSRDRGGTGELFF. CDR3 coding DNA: TGCGCCAGCAGCCGGGACAGGGGAGGGACCGGGGAGCTGTTTTTT.

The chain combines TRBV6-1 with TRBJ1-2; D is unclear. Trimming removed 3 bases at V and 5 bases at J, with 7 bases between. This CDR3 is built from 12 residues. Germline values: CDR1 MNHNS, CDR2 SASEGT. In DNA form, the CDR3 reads TGTGCCAGCAGTGACCGAGCTTATGGCTACACCTTC. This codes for CASSDRAYGYTF.

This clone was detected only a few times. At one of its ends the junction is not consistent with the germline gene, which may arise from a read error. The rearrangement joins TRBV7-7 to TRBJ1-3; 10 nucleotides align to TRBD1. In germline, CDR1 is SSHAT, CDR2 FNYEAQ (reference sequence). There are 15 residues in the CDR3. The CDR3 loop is CASSAGQGTGNTIYF. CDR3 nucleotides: TGTGCTAGCAGCGCGGGACAGGGGACTGGAAACACCATATATTTT.

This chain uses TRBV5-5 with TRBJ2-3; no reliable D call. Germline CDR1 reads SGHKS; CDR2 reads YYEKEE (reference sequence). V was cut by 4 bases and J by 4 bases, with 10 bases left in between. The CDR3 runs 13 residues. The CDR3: CASSPLRPDTQYF. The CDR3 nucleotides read TGTGCCAGCAGCCCTCTACGTCCAGATACGCAGTATTTT.

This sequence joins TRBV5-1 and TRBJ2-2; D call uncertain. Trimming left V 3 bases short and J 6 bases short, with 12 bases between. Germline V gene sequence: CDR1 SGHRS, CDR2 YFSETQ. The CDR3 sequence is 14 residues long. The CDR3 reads CASSSGNMAGELFF. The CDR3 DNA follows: TGCGCCAGCAGCTCGGGTAACATGGCCGGGGAGCTGTTTTTT. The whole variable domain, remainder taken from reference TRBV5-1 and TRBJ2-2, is KAGVTQTPRYLIKTRGQQVTLSCSPISGHRSVSWYQQTPGQGLQFLFEYFSETQRNKGNFPGRFSGRQFSNSRSEMNVSTLELGDSALYLCASSSGNMAGELFFGEGSRLTVL.

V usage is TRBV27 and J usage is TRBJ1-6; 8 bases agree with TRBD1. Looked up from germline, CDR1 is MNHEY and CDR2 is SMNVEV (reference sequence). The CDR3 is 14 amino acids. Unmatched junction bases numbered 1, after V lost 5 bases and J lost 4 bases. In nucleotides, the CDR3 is TGTGCCAGCAGTAGGACAGGGTATAATTCACCCCTCCACTTT. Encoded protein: CASSRTGYNSPLHF.

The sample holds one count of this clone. Written as DNA, the CDR3 is TGTGCCAGCCGGGGACACTCTGAAGAGACCCAGTACTTC. It is translated as CASRGHSEETQYF. The rearrangement uses TRBV6-5 and TRBJ2-5; tentative D call: TRBD1 (6 bases). The germline V and J ends were trimmed by 8 bases and 3 bases, with 13 bases remaining between them. The CDR3 runs to 13 residues. Germline CDR1 and CDR2: MNHEY and SVGAGI.

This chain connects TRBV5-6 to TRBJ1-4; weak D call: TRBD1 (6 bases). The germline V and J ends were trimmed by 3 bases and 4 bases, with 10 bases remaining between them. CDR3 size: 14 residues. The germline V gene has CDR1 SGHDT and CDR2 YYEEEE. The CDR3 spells CASSSTGINEKLFF. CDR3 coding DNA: TGTGCCAGCAGCTCGACAGGTATTAATGAAAAACTGTTTTTT.

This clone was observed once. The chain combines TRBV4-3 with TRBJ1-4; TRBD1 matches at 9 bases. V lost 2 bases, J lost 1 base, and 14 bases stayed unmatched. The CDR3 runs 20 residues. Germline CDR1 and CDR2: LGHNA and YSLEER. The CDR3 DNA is TGCGCCAGCAGCCAATCTTTCGAACAGGGGGCGGGAGGAACTAATGAAAAACTGTTTTTT. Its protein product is CASSQSFEQGAGGTNEKLFF.